This T cell receptor (beta chain) was identified during a study of regulatory T cells in long-lasting Graves disease. The time point: newly diagnosed GD, antithyroid drugs for less than 3 months. The TCR library was prepared using RNA isolated from PBMCs. Each patient gave approximately 10 milliliters of EDTA-anticoagulated peripheral blood. The CDR3 is 16 residues long. The V and J ends lost 3 bases and 4 bases respectively, with 15 bases between them. The V gene's germline CDR1 is MDHEN and CDR2 SYDVKM. A few counts support this clonotype. Arm-PCR of CDR3 regions and iRepertoire HTBI primers were used to build TCR beta libraries. TCRdb reanalysed the multiplex PCR reads using MiXCR and keeps one entry per CDR3 protein. The table has approximately 400,000 distinct CDR3 sequences, less than 20% seen once.

The sequence was collected from a female donor with Graves disease. This specimen was peripheral blood mononuclear cells (PBMCs), taken at new diagnosis, from a patient treated with antithyroid drugs. The J gene is TRBJ2-2, the V gene TRBV28; maybe TRBD2 (6 bases). CDR3 residues: CASSFGGGGSTGELFF. The CDR3 DNA is TGTGCCAGCAGTTTTGGAGGAGGAGGGTCCACCGGGGAGCTGTTTTTT.